The 2 T cell receptor beta chains given below trace back to one sample, sequenced in a study of shared clonotypes between healthy human individuals. The data were produced by immunoSEQ multiplex PCR, yet TCRdb's version contains in-frame clones alone and is incomplete. The sample has hundreds of thousands of clones, around 78% seen once. Sequenced sample: PBMCs. These receptors were obtained from a woman between 40 and 50 years old in good health. Some clones in this sample may be carry-over from other donors' samples.

This clone has more than one count but fewer than ten. The sample holds other DNA sequences that translate to the same CDR3. The V gene is TRBV6-5, the J gene TRBJ2-7, with a tentative D call TRBD2 (5 bases). The germline gives CDR1 MNHEY, CDR2 SVGAGI. The CDR3 runs to 13 residues. Trimming removed 5 bases from V and 2 bases from J, with 10 bases in between. CDR3 DNA sequence: TGTGCCAGCAGTCTACCCGGGACCTACGAGCAGTACTTC. Encoded protein: CASSLPGTYEQYF.

This clone was counted between two and nine times. V is TRBV10-2 and J is TRBJ2-7; D unresolved. Per germline, CDR1 WSHSY and CDR2 SAAADI. CDR3 length: 13 residues. Trimming cost V 2 bases and J 0 bases, with 5 bases left between them. CDR3 protein: CASSEGTSYEQYF. The CDR3 bases are TGCGCCAGCAGTGAGGGCACCTCCTACGAGCAGTACTTC.